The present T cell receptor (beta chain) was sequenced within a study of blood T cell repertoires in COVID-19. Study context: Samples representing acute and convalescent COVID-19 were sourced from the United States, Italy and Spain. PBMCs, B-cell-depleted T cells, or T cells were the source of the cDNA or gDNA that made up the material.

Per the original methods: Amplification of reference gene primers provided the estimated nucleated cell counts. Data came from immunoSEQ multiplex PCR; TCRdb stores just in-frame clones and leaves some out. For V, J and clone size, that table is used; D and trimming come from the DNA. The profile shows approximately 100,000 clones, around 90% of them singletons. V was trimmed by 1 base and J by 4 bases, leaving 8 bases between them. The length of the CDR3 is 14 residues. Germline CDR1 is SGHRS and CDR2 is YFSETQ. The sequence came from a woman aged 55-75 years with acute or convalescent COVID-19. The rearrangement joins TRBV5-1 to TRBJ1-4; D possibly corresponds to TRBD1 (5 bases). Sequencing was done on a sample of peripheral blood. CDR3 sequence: CASSLTGNNEKLFF. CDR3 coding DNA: TGCGCCAGCAGCTTGACAGGCAATAATGAAAAACTGTTTTTT.